This T cell receptor beta chain appears in the sequencing data of a study of OX40 agonist ivuxolimab in advanced cancers. Looking at the study overall: An agonistic anti-OX40 (CD134) antibody, ivuxolimab, was used to treat the patients.

Measured with immunoSEQ multiplex PCR; TCRdb has only the in-frame clones, and not every one. The table includes about 71,000 clones, approximately 94% detected once. In germline, CDR1 is PRHDT, CDR2 FYEKMQ (reference sequence). This CDR3 contains 17 residues. The ends were cut back, 3 bases at V and 1 base at J, with 15 bases in the middle. The sequence derives from an adult with an advanced solid tumor such as melanoma, head and neck, liver or kidney cancer. This sequence joins TRBV13 and TRBJ2-2, with D maybe TRBD1 (6 bases). The sequencing used CD4+ or CD8+ T cells sorted from blood, collected in a trial of the OX40 agonist ivuxolimab. The CDR3 sequence: CASSFQLGRGNTGELFF. CDR3 in DNA: TGTGCCAGCAGCTTCCAACTCGGCAGGGGGAACACCGGGGAGCTGTTTTTT.